The T cell receptor (beta chain) described here comes from a study of blood T cells in healthy people across ages. Study-level results: Age advanced and TCR beta diversity per million T cells fell, roughly linearly.

Together with a sample-barcoded 5' primer, a J-beta primer mix was included in a second PCR lasting roughly 6 to 12 cycles. Using its own MiXCR run on the 5' RACE reads, TCRdb lists one record per CDR3 protein. The sample shows 450,000 to 600,000 distinct CDR3 sequences, roughly a quarter of them seen only once. This clonotype was seen a handful of times. Its matching antigen is unknown. Total RNA was extracted at no less than 5 micrograms per sample. The same data also contributed to another study, on T cells of mothers and their children.

This sequence was found in a boy younger than 10 in good health. The sequenced material came from blood.

The CDR3 region has the DNA TGTGCCAGCAGTGAAAGGCGGGGGGGCCACAATGAGCAGTTCTTC. Encoded protein: CASSERRGGHNEQFF. This chain connects TRBV6-1 to TRBJ2-7; 9 bases line up with TRBD2. The DNA end is a closer match to TRBJ2-1, so the J assignment may be wrong. CDR1 and CDR2 from the germline V gene are MNHNS and SASEGT. The CDR3 has 15 amino acids.